Shown below are 23 T cell receptor beta chains from a single sample sequenced in a study of blood T cell repertoires in COVID-19. The data were produced by immunoSEQ multiplex PCR, yet TCRdb's version contains in-frame clones alone and is incomplete. In the table there are just under 65,000 clones, about 82% of which are singletons. What was sequenced was peripheral blood. The receptor set was obtained from a human donor in a cohort sampled during active COVID-19.

CDR3 bases: TGTGCCATCAGTGAGAAAGGCGACAGGGGGTATGGCTACACCTTC. Amino acid sequence: CAISEKGDRGYGYTF. The chain combines TRBV10-3 with TRBJ1-2; TRBD1 aligns across 9 bases. Germline V lookup: CDR1 ENHRY, CDR2 SYGVKD. J lost 5 bases, V lost 2 bases, and 6 bases had no gene match. CDR3 size: 15 residues.

The chain employs TRBV30 and TRBJ2-2, with 8 bases matching TRBD1. The CDR3 totals 15 residues. J lost 5 bases, V lost 0 bases, and 5 bases had no gene match. Germline CDR1 and CDR2: GTSNPN and SVGIG (reference sequence). The CDR3 region is CAWSVRDRFTGELFF. The CDR3 nucleotides are TGTGCCTGGAGTGTACGGGACAGGTTTACCGGGGAGCTGTTTTTT.

This clone was recorded only once. This chain links TRBV30 with TRBJ1-4; no reliable D call. This CDR3 is 14 amino acids long. CDR1 and CDR2 from the germline V gene are GTSNPN and SVGIG (reference sequence). With 0 bases removed from V and 2 bases from J, the gap between germline ends came to 7 bases. The CDR3 DNA reads as TGTGCCTGGAGTGTGTCCCTGACTAATGAAAAACTGTTTTTT. Its protein product is CAWSVSLTNEKLFF. The complete variable domain, with remaining parts taken from reference TRBV30 and TRBJ1-4, reads SQTIHQWPATLVQPVGSPLSLECTVEGTSNPNLYWYRQAAGRGLQLLFYSVGIGQISSEVPQNLSASRPQDRQFILSSKKLLLSDSGFYLCAWSVSLTNEKLFFGSGTQLSVL.

This CDR3 reads CASSARDRGHAQYF. DNA of the CDR3: TGTGCCAGCAGCGCCCGGGACAGGGGGCACGCGCAGTACTTC. V usage is TRBV9 and J usage is TRBJ2-7; 12 nucleotides match TRBD1. The germline gives CDR1 SGDLS, CDR2 YYNGEE. With V trimmed by 3 bases and J by 9 bases, 7 bases remained unmatched. The CDR3 loop spans 14 amino acids.

V is TRBV7-2 and J is TRBJ1-1, with D possibly being TRBD1 (5 bases). Germline CDR1 reads SGHTA; CDR2 reads FQGNSA. Trimming took 2 bases from V and 0 from J, leaving 19 bases between them. CDR3 size: 18 residues. The CDR3: CASSLSSGGEMMNTEAFF. The DNA of the CDR3 is TGTGCCAGCAGCTTAAGTTCGGGGGGGGAGATGATGAACACTGAAGCTTTCTTT.

The genes are TRBV30 and TRBJ2-5; 11 bases are a match to TRBD2. Germline CDR1 is GTSNPN and CDR2 is SVGIG (reference sequence). This CDR3 contains 19 residues. Trimming cost V 1 base and J 5 bases; bases outside gene matches: 18. The CDR3 sequence is CAWSGWLAGGSGSLETQYF. In nucleotides, the CDR3 is TGTGCCTGGAGTGGATGGCTAGCGGGGGGCTCGGGAAGTCTGGAGACCCAGTACTTC.

The chain recombines TRBV28 with TRBJ2-1, with D perhaps TRBD2 (5 bases). Germline V gene sequence: CDR1 MDHEN, CDR2 SYDVKM. The CDR3 covers 12 residues. Trimming removed 6 bases at V and 9 bases at J, with 12 bases between. The CDR3 sequence: CASRGRLGEQFF. In DNA, the CDR3 is TGTGCCAGCAGGGGGAGATTGGGTGAGCAGTTCTTC.

The chain recombines TRBV2 with TRBJ1-5; D perhaps matches TRBD1 (6 bases). Germline-derived CDR1 and CDR2 are SNHLY and FYNNEI. The CDR3 contains 15 residues. Trimming took off 6 bases at V and 4 bases at J, with 16 bases between the two ends. The CDR3 here is CASRYRDTPNQPQHF. The CDR3 nucleotides read TGTGCCAGCAGATACCGGGACACCCCTAATCAGCCCCAGCATTTT.

The rearrangement uses TRBV25-1 and TRBJ1-1, with a weak D call TRBD1 (5 bases). Germline V gene data show CDR1 as MGHDK and CDR2 as SYGVNS. The CDR3 sequence is 18 residues long. V was pared by 4 bases and J by 0 bases, with 21 bases between. DNA for the CDR3: TGTGCCAGCAGTGTCCCAAACGGGGGGGATGGTATGAACACTGAAGCTTTCTTT. Residues: CASSVPNGGDGMNTEAFF.

The chain couples TRBV5-5 to TRBJ1-1; the D is unclear. V was clipped by 2 bases and J by 2 bases, with 4 bases between them. The germline CDR1 and CDR2 sequences are SGHKS and YYEKEE (reference sequence). The CDR3 totals 12 residues. In DNA form, the CDR3 reads TGTGCCAGCAGCTTTCTTAACACTGAAGCTTTCTTT. As protein: CASSFLNTEAFF.

The CDR3 nucleotides are TGTGCCAGCAGCGGTGGACAGCTGAACACTGAAGCTTTCTTT. Its protein is CASSGGQLNTEAFF. The chain joins TRBV7-9 to TRBJ1-1, with D maybe TRBD1 (6 bases). The CDR3 covers 14 residues. Germline-derived CDR1 and CDR2 are SEHNR and FQNEAQ (reference sequence). Trimming stripped 5 bases from V and 0 bases from J, with 10 bases between. The entire variable domain, with the rest obtained from reference TRBV7-9 and TRBJ1-1, is as follows: DTGVSQNPRHKITKRGQNVTFRCDPISEHNRLYWYRQTLGQGPEFLTYFQNEAQLEKSRLLSDRFSAERPKGSFSTLEIQRTEQGDSAMYLCASSGGQLNTEAFFGQGTRLTVV.

This chain uses TRBV27 with TRBJ2-2, with 10 positions matching TRBD2. J lost 7 bases, V lost 2 bases, and 7 bases had no gene match. There are 16 residues in the CDR3. Germline CDR1 MNHEY, CDR2 SMNVEV (reference sequence). CDR3 loop: CASSLRSGGAGGELFF. The CDR3 region has the DNA TGTGCCAGCAGTTTAAGAAGCGGGGGGGCCGGCGGGGAGCTGTTTTTT.

The chain joins TRBV18 to TRBJ1-4; D perhaps matches TRBD1 (6 bases). The CDR3 length is 17 residues. Per the germline V gene, CDR1 is KGHSH and CDR2 is LQKENI. The V gene lost 2 bases and the J gene lost 15 bases, with 28 bases spanning the gap. CDR3 sequence: CASSPAKPGHGTAKVFF. The CDR3 DNA is TGTGCCAGCTCACCAGCCAAACCGGGACACGGAACAGCAAAGGTGTTTTTT.

The rearrangement links TRBV7-2 to TRBJ2-5; 12 positions match TRBD1. This CDR3 is 15 amino acids long. Germline V gene lookup returns CDR1 SGHTA and CDR2 FQGNSA. The V gene end was trimmed by 5 bases and the J gene end by 5 bases; junction bases not matched to a gene: 6. The CDR3 here is CASSRRDRGHETQYF. The CDR3 DNA sequence: TGTGCCAGCAGCCGTCGGGACAGGGGGCATGAGACCCAGTACTTC.

The rearrangement joins TRBV7-2 to TRBJ2-5; D may be TRBD2 (5 bases). CDR3 length: 18 amino acids. CDR1 is SGHTA, CDR2 FQGNSA, per germline. The germline V and J ends were trimmed by 1 base and 3 bases, with 21 bases remaining between them. This CDR3 reads CASSLGAASRRKKETQYF. CDR3 nucleotide sequence: TGTGCCAGCAGCTTAGGTGCGGCTAGCCGGCGAAAGAAAGAGACCCAGTACTTC.

The V call is TRBV20-1, the J call TRBJ1-1; unclear D gene. Germline V lookup: CDR1 DFQATT, CDR2 SNEGSKA (reference sequence). V gave up 4 bases and J gave up 11 bases, with 14 bases separating them. This CDR3 is built from 11 residues. The CDR3, as DNA: TGCAGTGCTAAAGATAAGTGGCCGGCTTTCTTT. Protein product: CSAKDKWPAFF.

J is TRBJ1-2 and V is TRBV28, with D hard to call. The V end lost 2 bases, the J end lost 8 bases, and 9 bases lay between the germline ends. Germline CDR1 and CDR2: MDHEN and SYDVKM. CDR3 length equals 12 residues. The CDR3 DNA sequence: TGTGCCAGCAGTTTACAGCGCACGGGCTACACCTTC. It is translated as CASSLQRTGYTF.

The gene calls are TRBV7-9 and TRBJ2-7; D perhaps matches TRBD1 (5 bases). The CDR3 length is 15 residues. Germline CDR1 SEHNR, CDR2 FQNEAQ (reference sequence). V was trimmed by 2 bases and J by 0 bases, leaving 11 bases between them. The CDR3 sequence: CASSLRAGNSYEQYF. The CDR3 nucleotides are TGTGCCAGCAGCTTACGGGCAGGGAACTCCTACGAGCAGTACTTC. Combining the CDR3 with reference TRBV7-9 and TRBJ2-7 gives the whole variable domain DTGVSQNPRHKITKRGQNVTFRCDPISEHNRLYWYRQTLGQGPEFLTYFQNEAQLEKSRLLSDRFSAERPKGSFSTLEIQRTEQGDSAMYLCASSLRAGNSYEQYFGPGTRLTVT.

V is TRBV7-8 and J is TRBJ1-2; D is ambiguous. Germline V gives CDR1 SGHVS, CDR2 FQNEAQ. The CDR3 runs to 13 residues. The germline V and J ends were trimmed by 4 bases and 0 bases, with 6 bases remaining between them. In DNA form, the CDR3 reads TGTGCCAGCAGCTCACAATCTAACTATGGCTACACCTTC. Translated: CASSSQSNYGYTF.

This clone was picked up one time. This chain links TRBV7-3 with TRBJ2-3; TRBD2 matches at 15 bases. Germline V gives CDR1 SGHTA, CDR2 FQGTGA. J lost 2 bases, V lost 4 bases, and 7 bases had no gene match. The CDR3 runs 18 residues. CDR3 DNA: TGTGCCAGCAGCTCCGGGACTAGCGGGGGGACTTACACAGATACGCAGTATTTT. It is translated as CASSSGTSGGTYTDTQYF.

The chain combines TRBV19 with TRBJ2-2, with 7 bases that match TRBD1. The CDR3 has 13 residues. Germline V gene data show CDR1 as LNHDA and CDR2 as SQIVND (reference sequence). The J segment lost 1 base and the V segment lost 8 bases, leaving 1 base of the junction unmatched. The CDR3 bases are TGTGCCAGTTGGGACAGGAACACCGGGGAGCTGTTTTTT. The encoded protein is CASWDRNTGELFF.

This chain links TRBV6-6 with TRBJ1-1; a weak D match, TRBD1 (6 bases). From germline, CDR1 is MNHNY and CDR2 SVGAGI (reference sequence). V lost 5 bases and J 1 base, leaving 11 bases between the germline ends. This CDR3 has 14 amino acids. DNA for the CDR3: TGTGCCAGCAGTACAAACAGGGAGAACACTGAAGCTTTCTTT. This sequence encodes CASSTNRENTEAFF.

The V gene is TRBV4-1, the J gene TRBJ1-1; D is ambiguous. Germline V lookup: CDR1 MGHRA, CDR2 YSYEKL. V shed 4 bases and J shed 1 base, with 13 bases lying between them. The CDR3 consists of 15 residues. The CDR3 is CASSLTASSNTEAFF. The CDR3 DNA reads as TGCGCCAGCAGCCTTACAGCTTCCTCGAACACTGAAGCTTTCTTT.